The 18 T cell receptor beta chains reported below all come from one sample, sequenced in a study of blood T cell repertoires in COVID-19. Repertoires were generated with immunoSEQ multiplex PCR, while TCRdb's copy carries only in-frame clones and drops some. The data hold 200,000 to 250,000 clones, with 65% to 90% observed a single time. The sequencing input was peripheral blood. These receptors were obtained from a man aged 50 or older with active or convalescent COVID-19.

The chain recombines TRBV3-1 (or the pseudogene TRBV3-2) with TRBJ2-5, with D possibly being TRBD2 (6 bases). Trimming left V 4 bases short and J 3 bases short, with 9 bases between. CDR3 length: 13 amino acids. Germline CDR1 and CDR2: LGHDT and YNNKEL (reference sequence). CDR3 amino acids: CASSRTGEETQYF. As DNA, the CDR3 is TGTGCCAGCAGCCGTACGGGGGAAGAGACCCAGTACTTC.

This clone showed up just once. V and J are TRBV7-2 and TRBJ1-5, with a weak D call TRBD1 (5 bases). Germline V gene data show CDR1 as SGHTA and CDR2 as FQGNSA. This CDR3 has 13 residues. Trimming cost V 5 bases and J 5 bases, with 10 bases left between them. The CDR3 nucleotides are TGTGCCAGCAGCAGCCAGGGCGATCAGCCCCAGCATTTT. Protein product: CASSSQGDQPQHF.

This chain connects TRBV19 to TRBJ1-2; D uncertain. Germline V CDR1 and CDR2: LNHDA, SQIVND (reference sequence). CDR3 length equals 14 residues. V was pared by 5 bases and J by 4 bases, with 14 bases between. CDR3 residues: CASSPSLAPYGYTF. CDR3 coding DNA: TGTGCCAGTAGTCCCTCATTGGCCCCCTATGGCTACACCTTC.

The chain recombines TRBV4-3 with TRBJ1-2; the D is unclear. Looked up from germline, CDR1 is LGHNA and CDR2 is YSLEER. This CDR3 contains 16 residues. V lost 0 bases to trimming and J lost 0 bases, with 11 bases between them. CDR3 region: CASSQDHGDSNYGYTF. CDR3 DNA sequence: TGCGCCAGCAGCCAAGATCACGGGGATTCTAACTATGGCTACACCTTC.

CDR3 DNA sequence: TGCGCCAGCAGCCAAGGTGGCGGGAGCTCCTACAATGAGCAGTTCTTC. Protein product: CASSQGGGSSYNEQFF. This chain connects TRBV4-3 to TRBJ2-1; 7 nucleotides agree with TRBD2. V lost 1 base, J lost 0 bases, and 3 bases stayed unmatched. Germline V gene sequence: CDR1 LGHNA, CDR2 YSLEER. CDR3 length: 16 amino acids.

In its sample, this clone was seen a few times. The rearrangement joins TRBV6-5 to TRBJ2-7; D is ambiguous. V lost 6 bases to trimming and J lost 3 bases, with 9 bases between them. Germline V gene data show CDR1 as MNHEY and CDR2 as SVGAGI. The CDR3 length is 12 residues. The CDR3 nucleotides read TGTGCCAGCAGACTCAATCGCTACGAGCAGTACTTC. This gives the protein CASRLNRYEQYF.

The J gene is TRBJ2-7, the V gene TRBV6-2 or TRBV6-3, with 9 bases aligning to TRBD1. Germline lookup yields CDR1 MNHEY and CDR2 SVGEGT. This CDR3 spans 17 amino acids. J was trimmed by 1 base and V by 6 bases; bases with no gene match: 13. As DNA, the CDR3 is TGTGCCAGCAGCCGGGACAGGGAAAAATCACCATCCTACGAGCAGTACGTC. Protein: CASSRDREKSPSYEQYV.

The CDR3: CASRQTGAGLDTEAFF. Here the CDR3 DNA reads TGCGCCAGCAGACAGACAGGGGCGGGTTTGGACACTGAAGCTTTCTTT. The chain carries TRBV5-1 and TRBJ1-1; 8 positions match TRBD1. Germline V lookup: CDR1 SGHRS, CDR2 YFSETQ. Trimming cost V 5 bases and J 3 bases; bases outside gene matches: 12. This CDR3 spans 16 amino acids.

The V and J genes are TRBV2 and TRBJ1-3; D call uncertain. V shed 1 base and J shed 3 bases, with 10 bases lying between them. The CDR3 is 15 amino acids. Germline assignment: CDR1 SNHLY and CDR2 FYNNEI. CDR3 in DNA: TGTGCCAGCAGTGAAGGCTGGGGAGGTGGAAACACCATATATTTT. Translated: CASSEGWGGGNTIYF. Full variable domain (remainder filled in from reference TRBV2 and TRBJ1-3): EPEVTQTPSHQVTQMGQEVILRCVPISNHLYFYWYRQILGQKVEFLVSFYNNEISEKSEIFDDQFSVERPDGSNFTLKIRSTKLEDSAMYFCASSEGWGGGNTIYFGEGSWLTVV.

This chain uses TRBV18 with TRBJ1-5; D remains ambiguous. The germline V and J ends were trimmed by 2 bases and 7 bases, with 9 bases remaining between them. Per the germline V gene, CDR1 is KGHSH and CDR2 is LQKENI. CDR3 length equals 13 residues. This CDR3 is CASSPGERQPQHF. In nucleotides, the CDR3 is TGTGCCAGCTCACCAGGGGAGAGGCAGCCCCAGCATTTT.

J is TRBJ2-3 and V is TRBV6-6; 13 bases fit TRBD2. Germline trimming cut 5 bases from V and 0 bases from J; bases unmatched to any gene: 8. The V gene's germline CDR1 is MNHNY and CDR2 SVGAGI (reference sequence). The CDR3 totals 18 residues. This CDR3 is CASSQTSGGPPSTDTQYF. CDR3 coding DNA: TGTGCCAGCAGTCAGACTAGCGGGGGGCCCCCTAGCACAGATACGCAGTATTTT.

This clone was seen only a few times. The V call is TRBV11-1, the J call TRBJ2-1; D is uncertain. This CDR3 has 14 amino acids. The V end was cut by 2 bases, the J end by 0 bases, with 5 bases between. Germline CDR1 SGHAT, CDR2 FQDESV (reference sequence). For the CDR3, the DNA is TGTGCCAGCAGCTTAATGAGCTCCTACAATGAGCAGTTCTTC. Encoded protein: CASSLMSSYNEQFF.

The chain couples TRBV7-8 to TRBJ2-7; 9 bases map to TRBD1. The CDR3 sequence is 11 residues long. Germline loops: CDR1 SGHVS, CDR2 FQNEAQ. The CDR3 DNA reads TGTGCAACACAGGGGGCTTACGAGCAGTACTTC. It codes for CATQGAYEQYF.

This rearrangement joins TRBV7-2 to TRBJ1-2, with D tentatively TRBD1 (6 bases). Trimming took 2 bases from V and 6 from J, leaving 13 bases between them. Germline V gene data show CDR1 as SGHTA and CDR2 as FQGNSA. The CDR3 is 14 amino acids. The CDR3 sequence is CASSLRQGWDGYTF. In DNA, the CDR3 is TGTGCCAGCAGCTTAAGGCAGGGGTGGGATGGCTACACCTTC.

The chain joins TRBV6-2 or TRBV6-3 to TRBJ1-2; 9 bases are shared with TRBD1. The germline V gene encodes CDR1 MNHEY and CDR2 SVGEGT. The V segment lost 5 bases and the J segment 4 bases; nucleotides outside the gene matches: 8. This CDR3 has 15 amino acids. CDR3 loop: CASSRWTGVTYGYTF. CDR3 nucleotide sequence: TGTGCCAGCAGTCGGTGGACAGGGGTGACCTATGGCTACACCTTC.

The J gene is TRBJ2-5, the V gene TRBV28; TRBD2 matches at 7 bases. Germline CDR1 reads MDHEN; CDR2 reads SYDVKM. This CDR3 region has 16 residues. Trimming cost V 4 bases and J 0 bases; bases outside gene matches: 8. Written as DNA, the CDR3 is TGTGCCAGCAGTTCGGGGGGACGAACGTACCAAGAGACCCAGTACTTC. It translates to CASSSGGRTYQETQYF.

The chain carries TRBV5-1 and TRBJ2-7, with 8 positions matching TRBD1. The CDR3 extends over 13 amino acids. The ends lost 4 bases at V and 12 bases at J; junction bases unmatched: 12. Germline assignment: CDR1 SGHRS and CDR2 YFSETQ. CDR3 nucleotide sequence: TGCGCCAGCAGCCCCCCTTATGGACAGGGTCCGTACGTC. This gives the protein CASSPPYGQGPYV.

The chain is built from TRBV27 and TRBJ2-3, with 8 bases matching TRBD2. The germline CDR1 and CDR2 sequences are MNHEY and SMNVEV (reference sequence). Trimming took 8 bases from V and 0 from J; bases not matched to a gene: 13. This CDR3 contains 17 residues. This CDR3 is CASGPVGRERSTDTQYF. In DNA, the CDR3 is TGTGCCAGCGGCCCCGTCGGGAGGGAGCGGAGCACAGATACGCAGTATTTT.